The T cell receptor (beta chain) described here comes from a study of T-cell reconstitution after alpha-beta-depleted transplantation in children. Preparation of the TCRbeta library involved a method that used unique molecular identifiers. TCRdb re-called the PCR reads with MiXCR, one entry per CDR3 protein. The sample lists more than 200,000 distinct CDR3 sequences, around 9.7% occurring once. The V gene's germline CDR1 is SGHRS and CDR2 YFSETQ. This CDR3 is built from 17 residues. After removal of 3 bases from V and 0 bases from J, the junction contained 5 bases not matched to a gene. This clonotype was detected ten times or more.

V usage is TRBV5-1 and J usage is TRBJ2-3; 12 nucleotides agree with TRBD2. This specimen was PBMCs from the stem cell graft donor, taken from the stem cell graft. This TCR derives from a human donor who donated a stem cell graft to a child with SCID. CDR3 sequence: CASSSTTSGGSTDTQYF. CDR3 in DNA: TGCGCCAGCAGCTCAACAACTAGCGGGGGGAGCACAGATACGCAGTATTTT.